This T cell receptor beta chain was observed in a study of T cell responses to AZD1222 COVID-19 vaccine. This clone was seen at least ten times. As yet, its antigen is unknown. Study outcomes and limitations: The study sampled repertoires only after the peak T cell response.

Assay: immunoSEQ multiplex PCR; the TCRdb copy retains only in-frame clones and omits some. The sample lists 65,000 to 90,000 clones; 86% were seen once. V lost 3 bases and J lost 6, with 18 bases in between. This CDR3 has 14 residues. The germline gives CDR1 DFQATT, CDR2 SNEGSKA (reference sequence). The source was peripheral blood, collected on day 0 of AZD1222 vaccination. The chain employs TRBV20-1 and TRBJ2-7, with D perhaps assigned TRBD1 or TRBD2 (6 bases each). This clonotype was sampled from an adult in good health. The CDR3 reads CSASVLGGGIEQYF. CDR3 bases: TGCAGTGCTAGTGTGTTGGGGGGCGGGATCGAGCAGTACTTC.